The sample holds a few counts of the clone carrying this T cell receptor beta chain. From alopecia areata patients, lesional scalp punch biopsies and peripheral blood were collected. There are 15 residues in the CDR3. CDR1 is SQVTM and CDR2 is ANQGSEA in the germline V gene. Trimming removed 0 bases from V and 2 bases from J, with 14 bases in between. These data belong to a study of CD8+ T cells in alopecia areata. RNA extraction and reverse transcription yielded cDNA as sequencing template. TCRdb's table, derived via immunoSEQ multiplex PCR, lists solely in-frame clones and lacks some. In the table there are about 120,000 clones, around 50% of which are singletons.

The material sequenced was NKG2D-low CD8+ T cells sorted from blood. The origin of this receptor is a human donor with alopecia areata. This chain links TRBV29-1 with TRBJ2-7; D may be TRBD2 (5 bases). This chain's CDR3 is CSVEDSRAAPYEQYF. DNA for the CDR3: TGCAGCGTTGAAGATTCGAGGGCGGCTCCCTACGAGCAGTACTTC.